The source of this TCR beta chain is a study of CD8+ T cells in alopecia areata. Study outcomes and limitations: An increase in clonality over normal scalp was evident in lesional scalp, especially alopecia totalis/universalis. In scalp samples, resident alphabeta T cells of normal skin are also sequenced. Unlike in mice, where it was clearer, TCR sharing across patients was less clear, possibly HLA-related.

V lost 6 bases and J lost 6; bases outside the gene matches: 8. CDR3 size: 13 residues. Germline V gene lookup returns CDR1 SGHAT and CDR2 FQNNGV. A word on this clone: As yet, its antigen is unknown.

RNA extraction and reverse transcription yielded cDNA as sequencing template. TCRdb keeps only in-frame clones here, not all; method: immunoSEQ multiplex PCR. The sample yields 95,000 to 120,000 clones, roughly 60% seen once. Using a FACSAria, the CD4+ and CD8+ T cells were sorted from the PBMCs. The V gene is TRBV11-2, the J gene TRBJ2-7, with 7 bases aligning to TRBD1. This clonotype was obtained from a human donor in good health. The specimen sequenced was CD8+ T cells sorted from blood. CDR3 coding DNA: TGTGCCAGCAGATACAGGGGTTTACGCGAGCAGTACTTC. Protein: CASRYRGLREQYF.